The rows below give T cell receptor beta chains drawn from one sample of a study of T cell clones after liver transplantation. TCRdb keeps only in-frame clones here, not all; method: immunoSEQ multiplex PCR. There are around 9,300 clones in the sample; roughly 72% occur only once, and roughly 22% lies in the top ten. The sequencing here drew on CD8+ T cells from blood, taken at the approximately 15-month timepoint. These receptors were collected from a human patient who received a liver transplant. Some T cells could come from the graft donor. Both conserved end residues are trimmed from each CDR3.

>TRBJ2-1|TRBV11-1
ASSLTSGDAYNEQF
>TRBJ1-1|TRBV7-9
ASSPMDRPNTEAF
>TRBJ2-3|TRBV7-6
ASSGLTNTDTQY
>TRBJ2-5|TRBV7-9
ASGDRGPPETQY
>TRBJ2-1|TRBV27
ASTTGYNEQF
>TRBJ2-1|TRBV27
ASSFLSDVNEQF
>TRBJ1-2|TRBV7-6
ASSPDRGAGYT
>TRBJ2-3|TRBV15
ATSGGRIIDTQY
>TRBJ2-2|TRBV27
ASSPGLATGELF
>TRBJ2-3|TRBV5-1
ASSSGQGAADTQY
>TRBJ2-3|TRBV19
ASNTEGGATDTQY